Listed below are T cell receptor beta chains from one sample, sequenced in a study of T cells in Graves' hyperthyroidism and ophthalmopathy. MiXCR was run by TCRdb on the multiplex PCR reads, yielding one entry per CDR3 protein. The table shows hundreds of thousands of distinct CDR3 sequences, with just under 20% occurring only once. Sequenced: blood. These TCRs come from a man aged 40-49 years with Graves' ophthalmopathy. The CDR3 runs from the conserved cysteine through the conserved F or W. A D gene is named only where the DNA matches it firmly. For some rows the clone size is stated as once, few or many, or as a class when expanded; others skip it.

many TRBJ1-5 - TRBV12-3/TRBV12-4 TGTGCCAGCAGTTTACAGGGACAGCCCCAGCATTTT CASSLQGQPQHF
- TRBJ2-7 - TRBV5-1 TGCGCCAGCAGCCAAACAGGGTTCTACGAGCAGTACTTC CASSQTGFYEQYF
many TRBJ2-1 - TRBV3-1 TGTGCCAGCAGCCAGACCAATGAGCAGTTCTTC CASSQTNEQFF
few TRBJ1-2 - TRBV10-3 TGTGCCATCAGTGACCCGGGGATCTATGGCTACACCTTC CAISDPGIYGYTF
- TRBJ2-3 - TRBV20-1 TGCAGTGCTAGAGACAGCCGAGGCACAGATACGCAGTATTTT CSARDSRGTDTQYF
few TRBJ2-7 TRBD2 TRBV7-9 TGTGCCAGCAGCTTAGCGCGGCTAGCGGGCCTTAGCTCCTACGAGCAGTACTTC CASSLARLAGLSSYEQYF
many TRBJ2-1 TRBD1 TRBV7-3 TGTGCCAGCAGCTTAAGACAGGGAAGCAATGAGCAGTTCTTC CASSLRQGSNEQFF
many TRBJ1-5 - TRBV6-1 TGTGCCAGCAGTGAGACAGGTCTAGGAATCTATAGCAATCAGCCCCAGCATTTT CASSETGLGIYSNQPQHF
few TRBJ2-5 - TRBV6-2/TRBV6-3 TGTGCCAGCAGTTATGGGATTCGGGGGCAAGAGACCCAGTACTTC CASSYGIRGQETQYF
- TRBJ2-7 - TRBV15 TGTGCCACCAGCGGATACACCTCCACCGCACGCGAGCAGTACTTC CATSGYTSTAREQYF
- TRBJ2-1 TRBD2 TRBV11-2 TGTGCCAGCAGCTTAGTAGCGGGAGGTAATGAGCAGTTCTTC CASSLVAGGNEQFF